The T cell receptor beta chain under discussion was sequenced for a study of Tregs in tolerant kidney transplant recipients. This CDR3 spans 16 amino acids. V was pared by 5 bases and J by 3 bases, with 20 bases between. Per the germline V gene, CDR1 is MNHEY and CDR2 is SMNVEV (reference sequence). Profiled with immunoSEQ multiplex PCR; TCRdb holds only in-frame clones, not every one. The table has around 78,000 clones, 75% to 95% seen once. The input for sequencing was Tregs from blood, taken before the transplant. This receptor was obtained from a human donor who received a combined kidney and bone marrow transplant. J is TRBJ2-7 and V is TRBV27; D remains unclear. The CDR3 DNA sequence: TGTGCCAGCAGTCCAAGGTTCTCAATAACTCGCTACGAGCAGTACTTC. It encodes CASSPRFSITRYEQYF.